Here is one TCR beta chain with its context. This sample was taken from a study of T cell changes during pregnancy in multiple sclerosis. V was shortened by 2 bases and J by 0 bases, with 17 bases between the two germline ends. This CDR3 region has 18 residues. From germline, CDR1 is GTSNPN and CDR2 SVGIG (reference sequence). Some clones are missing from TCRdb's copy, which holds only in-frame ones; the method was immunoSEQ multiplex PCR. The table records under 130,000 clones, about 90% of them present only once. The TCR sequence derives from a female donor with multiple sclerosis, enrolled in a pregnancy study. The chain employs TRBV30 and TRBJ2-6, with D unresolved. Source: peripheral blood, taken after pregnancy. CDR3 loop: CAWSLYRYGLSGANVLTF. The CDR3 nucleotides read TGTGCCTGGAGTCTGTACAGATATGGGCTCTCTGGGGCCAACGTCCTGACTTTC.